This entry concerns a single T cell receptor (beta chain). Its antigen is not identified. Trimming removed 8 bases at V and 2 bases at J, with 16 bases between. CDR3 length: 14 amino acids. CDR1 is SEHNR and CDR2 is FQNEAQ in the germline V gene (reference sequence). This sample was taken from a study of long-term antiretroviral therapy in people with HIV. Running of the v3.0 immunoSEQ assay took place at survey level. Assay used: immunoSEQ multiplex PCR; TCRdb lists only in-frame clones, some missing. The repertoire holds about 29,000 clones, with 85% to 95% as singletons. The study, taken as a whole, reports: Post-ART, diversity grew, though it stayed under transplant donor control levels.

The source material was unsorted PBMCs, sampled 6.2 years after starting antiretroviral therapy. V usage is TRBV7-9 and J usage is TRBJ2-7; D might be TRBD1 (6 bases). The clonotype was recovered from a middle-aged man with HIV. Written as DNA, the CDR3 is TGTGCCAGCTCGCTTAGACAGGACGCCTACGAGCAGTACTTC. Its protein product is CASSLRQDAYEQYF.